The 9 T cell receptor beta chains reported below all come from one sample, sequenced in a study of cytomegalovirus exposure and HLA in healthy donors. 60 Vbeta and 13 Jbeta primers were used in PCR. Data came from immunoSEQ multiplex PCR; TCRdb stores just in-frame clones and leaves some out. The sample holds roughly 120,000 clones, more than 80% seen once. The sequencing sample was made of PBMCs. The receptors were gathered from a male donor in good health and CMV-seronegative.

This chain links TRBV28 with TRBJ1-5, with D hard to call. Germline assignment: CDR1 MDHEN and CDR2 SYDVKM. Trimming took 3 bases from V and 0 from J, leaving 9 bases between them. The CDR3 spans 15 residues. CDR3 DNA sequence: TGTGCCAGCAGTTTGGCGGGGATTAGCAATCAGCCCCAGCATTTT. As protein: CASSLAGISNQPQHF.

CDR3 amino acids: CSVESGVEQYF. For the CDR3, the DNA is TGCAGCGTTGAGTCGGGGGTCGAGCAGTACTTC. This chain joins TRBV29-1 and TRBJ2-7; D is perhaps TRBD2 (6 bases). Trimming took 3 bases from V and 6 from J, leaving 9 bases between them. The CDR3 length is 11 residues. From germline, CDR1 is SQVTM and CDR2 ANQGSEA.

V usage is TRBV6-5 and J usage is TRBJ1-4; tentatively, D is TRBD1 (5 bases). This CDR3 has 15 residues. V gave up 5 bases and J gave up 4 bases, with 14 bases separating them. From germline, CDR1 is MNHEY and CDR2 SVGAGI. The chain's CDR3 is CASSPVGGINEKLFF. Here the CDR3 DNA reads TGTGCCAGCAGTCCTGTGGGGGGGATTAATGAAAAACTGTTTTTT.

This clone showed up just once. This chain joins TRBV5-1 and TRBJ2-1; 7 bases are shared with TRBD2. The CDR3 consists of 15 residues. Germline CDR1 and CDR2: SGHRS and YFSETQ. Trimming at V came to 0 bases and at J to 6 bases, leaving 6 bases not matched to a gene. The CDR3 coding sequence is TGCGCCAGCAGCTTGGACGGGGACTACGTCAATGAGCAGTTCTTC. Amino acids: CASSLDGDYVNEQFF.

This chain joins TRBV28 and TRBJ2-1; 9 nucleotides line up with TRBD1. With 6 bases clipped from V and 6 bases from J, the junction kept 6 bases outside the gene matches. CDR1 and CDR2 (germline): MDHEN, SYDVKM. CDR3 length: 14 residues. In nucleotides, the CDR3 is TGTGCCAGCAGCCGGGACAGGGTGGTCAATGAGCAGTTCTTC. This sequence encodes CASSRDRVVNEQFF.

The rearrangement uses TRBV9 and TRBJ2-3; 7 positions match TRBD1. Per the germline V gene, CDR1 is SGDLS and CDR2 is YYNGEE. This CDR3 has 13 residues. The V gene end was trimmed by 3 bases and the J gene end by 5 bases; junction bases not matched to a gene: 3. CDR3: CASSEQGLDTQYF. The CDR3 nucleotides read TGTGCCAGCAGCGAACAGGGGTTAGATACGCAGTATTTT.

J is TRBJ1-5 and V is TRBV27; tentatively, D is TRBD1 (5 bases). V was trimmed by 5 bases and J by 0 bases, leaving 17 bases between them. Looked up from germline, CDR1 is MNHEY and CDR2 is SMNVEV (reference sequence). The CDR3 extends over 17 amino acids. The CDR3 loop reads CASSAQPTEYSNQPQHF. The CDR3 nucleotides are TGTGCCAGCAGTGCCCAACCGACAGAGTATAGCAATCAGCCCCAGCATTTT.

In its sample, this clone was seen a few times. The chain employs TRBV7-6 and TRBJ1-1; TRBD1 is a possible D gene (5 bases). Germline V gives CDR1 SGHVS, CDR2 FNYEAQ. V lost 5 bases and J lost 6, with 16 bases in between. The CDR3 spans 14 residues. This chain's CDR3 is CASSRGGRTSEAFF. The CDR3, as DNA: TGTGCCAGCAGCAGGGGAGGCAGGACCTCTGAAGCTTTCTTT.

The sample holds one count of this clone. CDR3: CASSEYGTTITGELFF. The DNA of the CDR3 is TGTGCCAGCTCGGAATACGGGACTACCATCACCGGGGAGCTGTTTTTT. This chain joins TRBV5-6 and TRBJ2-2, with TRBD2 identical over 7 bases. This CDR3 spans 16 amino acids. CDR1 and CDR2 from the germline V gene are SGHDT and YYEEEE. The junction had 13 bases not matched to a gene; V was cut back by 7 bases and J by 4 bases.